This T cell receptor beta chain is from a study of cytomegalovirus exposure and HLA in healthy donors. Despite likely unrecorded immune exposures, the donors were nominally healthy at the time of sampling. Study-level points and caveats: Information on immune exposure was restricted to one variable (CMV serostatus). Common viral pathogens were later found to be apparently linked to several of the most significant clusters. The authors later found HLA-associated TCR beta chains more clonally expanded than equally common others.

As regards this clone: What it binds is unknown.

PCR was performed using 60 Vbeta and 13 Jbeta primers. TCRdb's copy holds only in-frame clones and misses some; the assay was immunoSEQ multiplex PCR. In the table there are around 120,000 clones, under 80% of which are singletons. Unmatched junction bases numbered 4, after V lost 4 bases and J lost 3 bases. Germline V CDR1 and CDR2: LNHDA, SQIVND (reference sequence). This CDR3 is built from 14 residues. This chain connects TRBV19 to TRBJ2-7; TRBD2 matches 9 bases. The material sequenced was PBMCs. This receptor was taken from a man in his 60s in good health and CMV-seropositive. DNA of the CDR3: TGTGCCAGTAGTAGGAGCGGGAGGAACTACGAGCAGTACTTC. This gives the protein CASSRSGRNYEQYF.